A selection of T cell receptor beta chains follows, all from one sample in a study of blood T cells in healthy people across ages. MiXCR, run by TCRdb on the 5' RACE reads, gives a single entry per CDR3 protein. The repertoire includes about 1,600,000 distinct CDR3 sequences, approximately 40% of them detected once, and 7.9% sits in the top ten. Sequencing was done on a sample of blood. The receptors here all came from a woman aged 18-29 years in good health. CDR3s include the opening cysteine and the closing phenylalanine or tryptophan. The D gene is left open where the match is weak. Expanded clones get a size class; other rows say once, few or many, or leave the size out.

TRBD2 | TRBJ2-1 | TRBV20-1 | - | TGCAGTGCCATCCCTAGCGGGAGAGGGACCTACAATGAGCAGTTATTC | CSAIPSGRGTYNEQLF
TRBD2 | TRBJ2-3 | TRBV10-3 | many | TGTGCCATCACCGGGACTAGCGGGGGTACAGATACGCAGTATTTT | CAITGTSGGTDTQYF
- | TRBJ2-5 | TRBV5-6 | few | TGTGCCAGCAGCTTGAAGGGGGAAGAGACCCAGTACTTC | CASSLKGEETQYF
- | TRBJ2-7 | TRBV4-1 | - | TGCGCCAGCAGCCACCACGACTCAGGCTCCTACAATGAGCAGTACTTC | CASSHHDSGSYNEQYF
- | TRBJ2-1 | TRBV20-1 | - | TGCAGTGCTAGTTTAGAGTTCTCCTACAATGAGCAGTTCTTC | CSASLEFSYNEQFF
TRBD2 | TRBJ2-7 | TRBV4-3 | - | TGCGCCAGCAGCCAGGTGACTAGCGGGCACTCCTACGAGCAGTACTTC | CASSQVTSGHSYEQYF
- | TRBJ2-2 | TRBV12-3/TRBV12-4 | once | TGTGCCAGCAGTGATGCCGGGGAGCTGTTTTTT | CASSDAGELFF
- | TRBJ1-4 | TRBV2 | - | TGTGCCAGCAGTGGGAACATGGAGGGCACTAATGAAAAACTGTTTTTT | CASSGNMEGTNEKLFF
- | TRBJ2-1 | TRBV28 | few | TGTGCCAGCCGATCAAGATCAGGTAAAGGGGACTACAATGAGCAGTTCTTC | CASRSRSGKGDYNEQFF
TRBD1 | TRBJ2-1 | TRBV4-1 | few | TGCGCCAGCAGCCAGCCGGGACAGCCCGAGCAGTTCTTC | CASSQPGQPEQFF
- | TRBJ2-1 | TRBV20-1 | - | TGCATAAGTGGCGGGGGCTTATCTAACAATGAGCAGTTCTTC | CISGGGLSNNEQFF
- | TRBJ2-2 | TRBV6-6 | - | TGTGCCAGCAGTTATCATGGCCCATCGAACACCGGGGAGCTGTTTTTT | CASSYHGPSNTGELFF
- | TRBJ2-5 | TRBV27 | - | TGTGCCAGCAGTTTATCCCCCTCTAAGGGTGAGCAGTACTTC | CASSLSPSKGEQYF
TRBD1 | TRBJ2-7 | TRBV28 | - | TGTGCCAGCAGTAGACAGGGACGTGGCTACGAGCAGTACTTC | CASSRQGRGYEQYF
TRBD1 | TRBJ2-3 | TRBV6-1 | - | TGTGCCAGCAGTGTGCAGGGGGCAATCGGAAATACGCAGTATTTT | CASSVQGAIGNTQYF
- | TRBJ1-2 | TRBV5-1 | - | TGCGCCAGCAGCTCGGGACAAACCGGAGGTTATGGCTACACCTTC | CASSSGQTGGYGYTF
- | TRBJ2-4 | TRBV6-1 | few | TGTGCCAGCAGTGAGGGACTTTCCCTACTTGGATTAGAGCAGTACTTC | CASSEGLSLLGLEQYF
- | TRBJ2-5 | TRBV27 | - | TGTGCCAGCAGTCTATTGGGAGTACGAGAGACCCAGTACTTC | CASSLLGVRETQYF
TRBD1 | TRBJ1-2 | TRBV15 | - | TGTGCCACCAGCGGACGCGACAGGGGTGGCTACACCTTC | CATSGRDRGGYTF
- | TRBJ2-1 | TRBV4-1 | - | TGCGCCAGCAGCCCTGGGGCAGTGGCCTTGGATGAGCAGTTCTTC | CASSPGAVALDEQFF
- | TRBJ2-7 | TRBV28 | - | TGTGCCAGCAGTTTCGGGACGTTGGTCTACGAGCAGTACTTC | CASSFGTLVYEQYF
- | TRBJ1-1 | TRBV12-3/TRBV12-4 | - | TGTGCCAGCAGTTTAGCGAGGTCACAGTGGGACTGGAACACTGAAGCTTTCTTT | CASSLARSQWDWNTEAFF
- | TRBJ2-3 | TRBV11-2 | few | TGTGCCAGCAGCTTAGTCCCGGATCACACAGATACGCAGTATTTT | CASSLVPDHTDTQYF
- | TRBJ2-2 | TRBV2 | - | TGTTCCACAGGGAGGAGTGGGACCGGGGAGCTGTTTTTT | CSTGRSGTGELFF